A single sample is the source of the 6 T cell receptor beta chains below, sequenced in a study of blood T cell repertoires in COVID-19. TCRdb's table, derived via immunoSEQ multiplex PCR, lists solely in-frame clones and lacks some. The repertoire includes almost 400,000 clones, more than 75% of them detected once, and about 2.1% sits in the top ten. The specimen was peripheral blood. These TCRs come from a woman aged 55 to 70 with COVID-19, enrolled during active disease.

This clone showed up just a few times. This sequence joins TRBV4-1 and TRBJ2-7, with TRBD2 as a possible D gene (5 bases). The germline CDR1 and CDR2 sequences are MGHRA and YSYEKL. V lost 5 bases, J lost 5 bases, and 13 bases lay in between. The CDR3 has 13 residues. The DNA of the CDR3 is TGCGCCAGCAGCACAGAAAGAGGGAACGAGCAGTACTTC. It encodes CASSTERGNEQYF.

To note about this clone: At one of its ends the junction is not consistent with the germline gene, which may arise from a read error. CDR3 bases: TGTGCCAGCAGCTGGCCCGGGGGGCTGGTCACAGAGACGCAGTATTTT. Translation: CASSWPGGLVTETQYF. The V call is TRBV5-4, the J call TRBJ2-3; tentatively, D is TRBD2 (7 bases). The CDR3 contains 16 residues. Germline CDR1 is SGHNT and CDR2 is YYREEE (reference sequence). The entire variable domain, with the rest obtained from reference TRBV5-4 and TRBJ2-3, is as follows: ETGVTQSPTHLIKTRGQQVTLRCSSQSGHNTVSWYQQALGQGPQFIFQYYREEENGRGNFPPRFSGLQFPNYSSELNVNALELDDSALYLCASSWPGGLVTETQYFGPGTRLTVL.

The chain has TRBV6-5 and TRBJ2-7; TRBD2 aligns across 7 bases. The germline V gene has CDR1 MNHEY and CDR2 SVGAGI. Losses at the gene ends were 0 bases for V and 3 bases for J; bases not matched to a gene: 2. CDR3 length equals 14 residues. The CDR3 sequence: CASSYSGEGYEQYF. CDR3 coding DNA: TGTGCCAGCAGTTACTCCGGGGAGGGCTACGAGCAGTACTTC.

The V gene is TRBV2, the J gene TRBJ1-5; D might be TRBD1 (5 bases). CDR3 size: 14 residues. Germline CDR1 and CDR2: SNHLY and FYNNEI. The V end lost 5 bases, the J end lost 7 bases, and 15 bases lay between the germline ends. The CDR3 DNA sequence: TGTGCCAGCAGTCCGACCTCAGGGAAGCAGCCCCAGCATTTT. It encodes CASSPTSGKQPQHF.

In its sample, this clone was seen once. V and J are TRBV5-1 and TRBJ1-4; the match to TRBD1 covers 7 bases. This CDR3 contains 15 residues. Trimming cost V 0 bases and J 10 bases; bases outside gene matches: 9. In germline, CDR1 is SGHRS, CDR2 YFSETQ. The CDR3 spells CASSLGQGGVGKLFF. The CDR3 coding sequence is TGCGCCAGCAGCTTGGGACAGGGTGGCGTTGGAAAACTGTTTTTT.

V is TRBV6-5 and J is TRBJ2-7; 7 bases agree with TRBD1. The junction had 7 bases not matched to a gene; V was cut back by 6 bases and J by 5 bases. The CDR3 consists of 13 residues. Per the germline V gene, CDR1 is MNHEY and CDR2 is SVGAGI. CDR3 loop: CASRSDRIDEQYF. The CDR3 nucleotides read TGTGCCAGCAGGTCGGACAGGATCGACGAGCAGTACTTC.